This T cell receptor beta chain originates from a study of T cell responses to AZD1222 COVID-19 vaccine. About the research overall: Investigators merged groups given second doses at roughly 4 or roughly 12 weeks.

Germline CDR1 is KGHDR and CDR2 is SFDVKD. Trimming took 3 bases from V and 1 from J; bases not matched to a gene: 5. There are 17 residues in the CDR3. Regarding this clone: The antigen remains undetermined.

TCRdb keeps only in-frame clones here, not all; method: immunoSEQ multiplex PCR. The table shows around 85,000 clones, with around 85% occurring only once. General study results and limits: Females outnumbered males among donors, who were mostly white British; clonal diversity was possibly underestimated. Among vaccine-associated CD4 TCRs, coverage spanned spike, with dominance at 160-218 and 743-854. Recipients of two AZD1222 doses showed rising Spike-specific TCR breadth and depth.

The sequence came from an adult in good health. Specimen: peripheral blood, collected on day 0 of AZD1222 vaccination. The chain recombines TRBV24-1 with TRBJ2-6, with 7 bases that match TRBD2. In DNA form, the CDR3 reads TGTGCCACCAGTGATCCTGGGACTACATCTGGGGCCAACGTCCTGACTTTC. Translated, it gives CATSDPGTTSGANVLTF.